The next 21 T cell receptor beta chains were all read from a single sample in a study of cytomegalovirus exposure and HLA in healthy donors. The primer mix had 60 Vbeta and 13 Jbeta primers. Measured with immunoSEQ multiplex PCR; TCRdb has only the in-frame clones, and not every one. This repertoire shows about 120,000 clones, 72% found once; its top ten account for 3% to 4.5%. The sample was PBMCs. The receptors originated from a man under 40 in good health and CMV-seronegative.

Turning to this clone: One junction end does not reproduce the germline sequence, and a read error may be involved. V usage is TRBV7-9 and J usage is TRBJ2-5; no clear D gene. CDR3 length equals 11 residues. Germline CDR1 is SEHNR and CDR2 is FQNEAQ (reference sequence). The CDR3 bases are TGTTCCAGCAGCCTACAAGAGACCCAGTACTTC. Protein sequence: CSSSLQETQYF.

The gene calls are TRBV21-1 and TRBJ2-2; the D segment call TRBD2 is taken from the table without a DNA check. TRBV21-1 is given as a pseudogene. The CDR3 totals 16 residues. CDR3 protein: CASSKCAAPNTGELFF. CDR3 nucleotide sequence: TGTGCCAGCAGCAAATGCGCGGCTCCGAACACCGGGGAGCTGTTTTTT.

The rearrangement joins TRBV13 to TRBJ2-1, with TRBD2 matching over 8 bases. Trimming removed 2 bases from V and 3 bases from J; junction bases left unmatched: 3. This CDR3 is 15 amino acids long. Germline CDR1 and CDR2: PRHDT and FYEKMQ (reference sequence). This CDR3 reads CASSLTGGGYNEQFF. CDR3 nucleotide sequence: TGTGCCAGCAGCTTAACGGGGGGGGGCTACAATGAGCAGTTCTTC.

The chain recombines TRBV5-4 with TRBJ2-5; 7 bases fit TRBD1. This CDR3 is built from 14 residues. Trimming cost V 3 bases and J 5 bases; bases outside gene matches: 7. Germline V gives CDR1 SGHNT, CDR2 YYREEE (reference sequence). The CDR3 DNA reads as TGTGCCAGCAGCTCGAGACAGGGTAGGGAGACCCAGTACTTC. Translation: CASSSRQGRETQYF.

This sequence joins TRBV28 and TRBJ1-4; 8 bases are a match to TRBD1. With 3 bases clipped from V and 0 bases from J, the junction kept 3 bases outside the gene matches. The CDR3 length is 16 residues. CDR1 is MDHEN, CDR2 SYDVKM, per germline. The CDR3 is CASSFTGGATNEKLFF. The CDR3 nucleotides read TGTGCCAGCAGTTTTACAGGGGGAGCAACTAATGAAAAACTGTTTTTT. Variable domain in full (rest from reference TRBV28 and TRBJ1-4): DVKVTQSSRYLVKRTGEKVFLECVQDMDHENMFWYRQDPGLGLRLIYFSYDVKMKEKGDIPEGYSVSREKKERFSLILESASTNQTSMYLCASSFTGGATNEKLFFGSGTQLSVL.

J is TRBJ1-2 and V is TRBV19; D is unclear. The germline gives CDR1 LNHDA, CDR2 SQIVND (reference sequence). The CDR3 runs 13 residues. Trimming took off 2 bases at V and 6 bases at J, with 10 bases between the two ends. In nucleotides, the CDR3 is TGTGCCAGTAGTATAACGACACCCAATGGCTACACCTTC. Translation gives CASSITTPNGYTF.

The genes are TRBV5-5 and TRBJ1-3; a possible D gene is TRBD1 (5 bases). Looked up from germline, CDR1 is SGHKS and CDR2 is YYEKEE (reference sequence). Between the trimmed V and J ends, which lost 2 bases and 4 bases, there was a span of 16 bases. The CDR3 is made up of 16 amino acids. The DNA of the CDR3 is TGTGCCAGCAGCTTTGGACACTCTCGGGCAGGAAACACCATATATTTT. Protein sequence: CASSFGHSRAGNTIYF.

V gene TRBV5-1 combines with J gene TRBJ2-3; 7 nucleotides match TRBD2. CDR1 SGHRS and CDR2 YFSETQ come from the germline V gene. Unmatched junction bases numbered 8, after V lost 3 bases and J lost 1 base. CDR3 size: 16 residues. The CDR3 loop is CASSWEVSGGTDTQYF. The CDR3 DNA follows: TGCGCCAGCAGCTGGGAGGTGAGCGGGGGCACAGATACGCAGTATTTT.

V gene TRBV7-3 combines with J gene TRBJ2-3; 9 positions match TRBD2. V lost 5 bases and J lost 6; bases outside the gene matches: 9. Germline V gene sequence: CDR1 SGHTA, CDR2 FQGTGA. The length of the CDR3 is 15 residues. CDR3 sequence (DNA): TGTGCCAGCAGCCCGGGACTAGCTAATCAGGATACGCAGTATTTT. Translating it yields CASSPGLANQDTQYF.

The chain joins TRBV9 to TRBJ2-2; D may be TRBD2 (5 bases). The CDR3 contains 16 residues. V was cut by 3 bases and J by 1 base, with 13 bases left in between. Germline V gives CDR1 SGDLS, CDR2 YYNGEE. CDR3 nucleotides: TGTGCCAGCAGCGACGGGGATCCACAGAACACCGGGGAGCTGTTTTTT. Translation gives CASSDGDPQNTGELFF.

The rearrangement links TRBV7-9 to TRBJ1-4; the D is unclear. The CDR3 has 15 amino acids. Germline lookup yields CDR1 SEHNR and CDR2 FQNEAQ (reference sequence). Between the trimmed V and J ends, which lost 6 bases and 3 bases, there was a span of 14 bases. Here the CDR3 DNA reads TGTGCCAGCAGGATGGGAGCGTGGGCTAATGAAAAACTGTTTTTT. Translated: CASRMGAWANEKLFF.

This clone has more than one count but fewer than ten. The V gene is TRBV27, the J gene TRBJ1-5; the match to TRBD1 covers 8 bases. Germline V gene sequence: CDR1 MNHEY, CDR2 SMNVEV (reference sequence). This CDR3 has 14 residues. V lost 5 bases and J lost 2; bases outside the gene matches: 2. CDR3 in DNA: TGTGCCAGCAGTCACAGGGGGGGCAATCAGCCCCAGCATTTT. Residues: CASSHRGGNQPQHF.

This chain links TRBV5-1 with TRBJ2-7; 10 nucleotides match TRBD1. The J segment lost 2 bases and the V segment lost 4 bases, leaving 6 bases of the junction unmatched. This CDR3 is built from 15 residues. The germline V gene encodes CDR1 SGHRS and CDR2 YFSETQ. The CDR3 DNA follows: TGCGCCAGCAGCAGAACCGGGACAGGGGCCTACGAGCAGTACTTC. Translated: CASSRTGTGAYEQYF.

Worth noting for this clone: The sample contains more than one DNA sequence encoding this CDR3. V usage is TRBV12-2 and J usage is TRBJ2-2; the listed D gene, TRBD1, was not tested against the DNA. TRBV12-2 is classified as a pseudogene. The CDR3 runs to 17 residues. This chain's CDR3 is CASRLGKGDLNTGELFF. The CDR3 DNA reads TGTGCAAGTCGCTTAGGTAAGGGGGACCTGAACACCGGGGAGCTGTTTTTC.

This clone has just a few counts. The chain couples TRBV4-3 to TRBJ2-5; 10 bases match TRBD2. Germline lookup yields CDR1 LGHNA and CDR2 YSLEER. This CDR3 is built from 17 residues. J lost 4 bases, V lost 3 bases, and 11 bases had no gene match. In DNA form, the CDR3 reads TGCGCCAGCAGCCAGGGGGGAGCGGGGGGGCTCGGAGAGACCCAGTACTTC. Its translation: CASSQGGAGGLGETQYF.

The chain employs TRBV5-1 and TRBJ1-5; no clear D gene. Germline CDR1 SGHRS, CDR2 YFSETQ. V lost 2 bases and J lost 7, with 10 bases in between. This CDR3 comprises 13 residues. The CDR3 DNA sequence: TGCGCCAGCAGCTTCTTTCCCGAGCAGCCCCAGCATTTT. This translates into CASSFFPEQPQHF.

Only one count was recorded for this clone. The chain employs TRBV18 and TRBJ2-7; D is unclear. Germline lookup yields CDR1 KGHSH and CDR2 LQKENI. V lost 0 bases, J lost 3 bases, and 6 bases lay in between. The CDR3 spans 13 residues. CDR3 sequence: CASSPPALYEQYF. The CDR3 region has the DNA TGTGCCAGCTCACCACCGGCCCTCTACGAGCAGTACTTC.

This clone was counted once. The chain links TRBV28 to TRBJ2-5; D unresolved. Near its end, the DNA agrees better with TRBJ2-7, so the J call may be wrong. Germline CDR1 reads MDHEN; CDR2 reads SYDVKM. The CDR3 runs to 13 residues. The CDR3 is CASRSRSSYEQYF. The DNA of the CDR3 is TGTGCCAGCCGGAGCCGTAGCTCCTACGAGCAGTACTTC.

The rearrangement joins TRBV28 to TRBJ2-7, with TRBD1 matching 7 bases. CDR1 and CDR2 from the germline V gene are MDHEN and SYDVKM. The CDR3 sequence is 12 residues long. V trimming: 6 bases; J trimming: 3 bases; junction bases outside the gene matches: 2. Here the CDR3 reads CASSAGGYEQYF. Written as DNA, the CDR3 is TGTGCCAGCAGCGCAGGGGGCTACGAGCAGTACTTC.

This clone was detected only a few times. The J gene is TRBJ2-2, the V gene TRBV6-5, with D perhaps matching TRBD1 (5 bases). Germline assignment: CDR1 MNHEY and CDR2 SVGAGI. V lost 6 bases and J lost 3, with 11 bases in between. The CDR3 is 14 residues long. CDR3 sequence: CASRDTADTGELFF. CDR3 DNA sequence: TGTGCCAGCAGGGACACCGCGGACACCGGGGAGCTGTTTTTT.

The V call is TRBV7-9, the J call TRBJ2-7; the match to TRBD1 covers 7 bases. V shed 5 bases and J 3 bases; nucleotides not matched to a gene: 7. This CDR3 has 14 residues. CDR1 and CDR2 (germline): SEHNR, FQNEAQ (reference sequence). This CDR3 reads CASSTPDRSYEQYF. In DNA form, the CDR3 reads TGTGCCAGCAGCACCCCGGACAGGAGCTACGAGCAGTACTTC.